This T cell receptor beta chain was sequenced during a study of CD8 T cells in ankylosing spondylitis. Study findings and constraints: Disease-linked clones reportedly concentrated significantly in matched ankylosing spondylitis synovial fluid. Several of the motif variants were reported before in synovial fluid and blood from reactive arthritis. Typical of ankylosing spondylitis blood, it appeared, was a TCR beta motif of under 10 highly homologous variants. Clones linked to the disease showed a CD8+ phenotype. They occurred at relatively low frequencies in peripheral blood.

CDR3 length: 15 amino acids. The V gene's germline CDR1 is SEHNR and CDR2 FQNEAQ (reference sequence). V dropped 5 bases and J dropped 6 bases, with 19 bases sitting between them. Notes on this clonotype: What it recognizes is unknown.

Quantitative 5'-RACE with molecular barcodes was used to make the TCR beta libraries. One entry per CDR3 protein, called by TCRdb with MiXCR from the 5' RACE reads. The sample lists fewer than 550,000 distinct CDR3 sequences, about 5.2% seen once, with 3% to 4% in the top ten. The rearrangement links TRBV7-9 to TRBJ1-2; tentatively, D is TRBD1 (5 bases). What was sequenced was blood, either unsorted or a sorted T cell fraction (not recorded which). This receptor was taken from a male donor with ankylosing spondylitis. The CDR3 DNA reads as TGTGCCAGCAGCCCATCAGGGCAGGGAGGTCATGGCTACACCTTC. It is translated as CASSPSGQGGHGYTF.